The present TCR beta chain was sequenced within a study of identical twins. Germline V gives CDR1 SQVTM, CDR2 ANQGSEA. The CDR3 sequence is 14 residues long. The junction had 10 bases not matched to a gene; V was cut back by 4 bases and J by 6 bases. TCRdb recomputed calls from the 5' RACE reads with MiXCR, one row per CDR3 protein. The table has about 450,000 distinct CDR3 sequences, approximately 17% seen once. The rearrangement uses TRBV29-1 and TRBJ1-1, with 8 bases matching TRBD1. The specimen was naive T cells sorted from blood. This clonotype was obtained from a man between 50 and 59 years old in good health. The CDR3 sequence: CSVGSDRANAEAFF. The CDR3 DNA reads TGCAGCGTTGGATCGGACAGGGCTAACGCTGAAGCTTTCTTT.